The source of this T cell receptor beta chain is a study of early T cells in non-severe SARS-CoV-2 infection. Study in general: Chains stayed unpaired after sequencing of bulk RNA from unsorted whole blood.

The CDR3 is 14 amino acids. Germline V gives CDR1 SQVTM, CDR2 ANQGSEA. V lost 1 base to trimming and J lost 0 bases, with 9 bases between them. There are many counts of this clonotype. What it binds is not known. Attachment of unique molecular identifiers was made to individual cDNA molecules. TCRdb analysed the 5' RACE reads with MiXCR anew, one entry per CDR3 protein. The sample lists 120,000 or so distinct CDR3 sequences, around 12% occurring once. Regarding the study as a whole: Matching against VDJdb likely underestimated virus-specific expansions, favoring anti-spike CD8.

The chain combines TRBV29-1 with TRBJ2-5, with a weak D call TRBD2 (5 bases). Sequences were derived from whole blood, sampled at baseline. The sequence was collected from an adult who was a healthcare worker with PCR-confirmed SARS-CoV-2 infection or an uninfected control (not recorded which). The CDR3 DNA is TGCAGCGTTGAAGGCTGGAGGTACCAAGAGACCCAGTACTTC. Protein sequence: CSVEGWRYQETQYF.